This note documents a single TCR beta chain sequence. Germline CDR1 and CDR2: SGHTA and FQGNSA. The CDR3 is 13 residues long. V was clipped by 4 bases and J by 2 bases, with 8 bases between them. The entry originates in a study of tumor-infiltrating lymphocytes in oesophageal squamous cell carcinoma. TCRdb re-called the PCR reads with MiXCR, one entry per CDR3 protein. The sample consists of 9,500 to 13,000 distinct CDR3 sequences, roughly 53% of them appearing once. The clonotype comes from a male donor with esophageal squamous cell carcinoma. The genes are TRBV7-2 and TRBJ1-2; D is uncertain. Sequencing input: esophageal tumor tissue. The CDR3 loop is CASSSATNYGYTF. CDR3 DNA sequence: TGTGCCAGCAGCTCCGCTACCAACTATGGCTACACCTTC.